These T cell receptor beta chains were read from a single sample in a study of control samples from healthy donors and cancer patients. The repertoire was sequenced with immunoSEQ multiplex PCR; TCRdb's copy has only in-frame clones and lacks some. The sample includes nearly 40,000 clones, 90% to 95% of them seen just once. Sequences were obtained from blood. Receptors were obtained from a woman aged 45-65 years in good health. Both conserved end residues are part of each CDR3. A clone size is listed for some rows: how often the clone was seen (once, few, many), or a class if it is expanded.

clone_size: .; j_call: TRBJ1-5; v_call: TRBV7-6; cdr3_aa: CASSFAGIDQPQHF
clone_size: .; j_call: TRBJ2-6; v_call: TRBV30; cdr3_aa: CAWVITGAGANVLTF
clone_size: .; j_call: TRBJ2-3; v_call: TRBV7-9; cdr3_aa: CASSLIRRGLTDTQYF
clone_size: .; j_call: TRBJ1-1; v_call: TRBV11-1; cdr3_aa: CASSLVGAEAFF
clone_size: .; j_call: TRBJ2-3; v_call: TRBV5-1; cdr3_aa: CASTPSGARTDTQYF
clone_size: once; j_call: TRBJ1-5; v_call: TRBV4-3; cdr3_aa: CASSQEVWGGGSNQPQHF
clone_size: .; j_call: TRBJ2-2; v_call: TRBV29-1; cdr3_aa: CLGGGGGELFF
clone_size: .; j_call: TRBJ2-7; v_call: TRBV5-6; cdr3_aa: CASSLGQSYEQYF
clone_size: .; j_call: TRBJ2-6; v_call: TRBV19; cdr3_aa: CASSIIRGLGPGTGHSGANVLTF
clone_size: few; j_call: TRBJ1-2; v_call: TRBV7-3; cdr3_aa: CASSLTSAGTYGYTF
clone_size: .; j_call: TRBJ1-2; v_call: TRBV5-1; cdr3_aa: CASSPGPTEGDYGYTF
clone_size: .; j_call: TRBJ1-2; v_call: TRBV12-3/TRBV12-4; cdr3_aa: CASSQGALGYTF
clone_size: .; j_call: TRBJ1-3; v_call: TRBV1; cdr3_aa: CTSVTQGLNSGNTIYF
clone_size: once; j_call: TRBJ2-3; v_call: TRBV29-1; cdr3_aa: CSAVLAGRVDTQYF
clone_size: .; j_call: TRBJ1-1; v_call: TRBV5-1; cdr3_aa: CASSADRAMNTEAFF
clone_size: .; j_call: TRBJ1-2; v_call: TRBV5-1; cdr3_aa: CASSSQGDPRYGYTF
clone_size: .; j_call: TRBJ2-7; v_call: TRBV10-3; cdr3_aa: CAIRAGPYEQYF
clone_size: few; j_call: TRBJ2-1; v_call: TRBV6-5; cdr3_aa: CASSPGTGDYNEQFF
clone_size: .; j_call: TRBJ1-1; v_call: TRBV7-9; cdr3_aa: CASRGDRGQATEAFF
clone_size: .; j_call: TRBJ2-7; v_call: TRBV15; cdr3_aa: CATSAGWGEQYF
clone_size: .; j_call: TRBJ1-5; v_call: TRBV7-2; cdr3_aa: CASSRDRANQPQHF
clone_size: .; j_call: TRBJ1-6; v_call: TRBV28; cdr3_aa: CASSGGHSSDSPLHF
clone_size: .; j_call: TRBJ2-3; v_call: TRBV6-1; cdr3_aa: CASSERRERTDTQYF
clone_size: once; j_call: TRBJ1-5; v_call: TRBV12-3/TRBV12-4; cdr3_aa: CASSPTANQPQHF
clone_size: .; j_call: TRBJ2-7; v_call: TRBV11-1; cdr3_aa: CASSLGPPNSGEQYF
clone_size: .; j_call: TRBJ1-4; v_call: TRBV7-9; cdr3_aa: CASVRGNNEKLFF
clone_size: once; j_call: TRBJ1-2; v_call: TRBV2; cdr3_aa: CASSELGLRLDMGYTF
clone_size: .; j_call: TRBJ2-1; v_call: TRBV2; cdr3_aa: CASSARKTSYNEQFF
clone_size: .; j_call: TRBJ1-2; v_call: TRBV9; cdr3_aa: CASSSSSGEANYGYTF
clone_size: .; j_call: TRBJ2-1; v_call: TRBV11-2; cdr3_aa: CASRTGLAYNEQFF
clone_size: .; j_call: TRBJ2-4; v_call: TRBV28; cdr3_aa: CASSLYGGLSKNIQYF
clone_size: .; j_call: TRBJ2-5; v_call: TRBV18; cdr3_aa: CASSPDRAGETQYF
clone_size: .; j_call: TRBJ2-6; v_call: TRBV19; cdr3_aa: CASSILPGTNVLTF
clone_size: .; j_call: TRBJ2-5; v_call: TRBV5-4; cdr3_aa: CASSLVGSGEETQYF
clone_size: .; j_call: TRBJ2-7; v_call: TRBV28; cdr3_aa: CASQKMDRGYEQYF
clone_size: .; j_call: TRBJ1-6; v_call: TRBV21-1; cdr3_aa: CASSPHPPNSPLHF
clone_size: .; j_call: TRBJ2-2; v_call: TRBV6-5; cdr3_aa: CASSYKPQGTGELFF